This paragraph reports one T cell receptor (beta chain). Its specificity is not known. The data were obtained in a study of cytomegalovirus exposure and HLA in healthy donors. Study observations and caveats: Being productive about 87% or about 30% of the time was typical of most TCR beta V segments in an earlier analysis. The authors later linked a missense DCLRE1C variant to TCR beta V- and J-gene trimming. What TCR beta sequences reportedly achieved was accurate prediction of HLA-A and HLA-B alleles in most subjects.

Healthy people donating bone marrow made up the donors. Trimming removed 2 bases from V and 8 bases from J, with 12 bases in between. The germline V gene encodes CDR1 KGHSH and CDR2 LQKENI. The CDR3 contains 13 residues. The PCR ran on 60 Vbeta and 13 Jbeta primers. Profiling relied on immunoSEQ multiplex PCR, and the TCRdb table lists in-frame clones only, not all of them. There are 150,000 to 200,000 clones in the sample; around 86% occur only once, and approximately 1.5% lies in the top ten. The sequencing input was PBMCs. This TCR derives from a woman aged 18-35 years in good health and CMV-seronegative. This chain uses TRBV18 with TRBJ1-2; D unresolved. Written as DNA, the CDR3 is TGTGCCAGCTCACCAGGGCAGCCACTCGGCTACACCTTC. Protein: CASSPGQPLGYTF.